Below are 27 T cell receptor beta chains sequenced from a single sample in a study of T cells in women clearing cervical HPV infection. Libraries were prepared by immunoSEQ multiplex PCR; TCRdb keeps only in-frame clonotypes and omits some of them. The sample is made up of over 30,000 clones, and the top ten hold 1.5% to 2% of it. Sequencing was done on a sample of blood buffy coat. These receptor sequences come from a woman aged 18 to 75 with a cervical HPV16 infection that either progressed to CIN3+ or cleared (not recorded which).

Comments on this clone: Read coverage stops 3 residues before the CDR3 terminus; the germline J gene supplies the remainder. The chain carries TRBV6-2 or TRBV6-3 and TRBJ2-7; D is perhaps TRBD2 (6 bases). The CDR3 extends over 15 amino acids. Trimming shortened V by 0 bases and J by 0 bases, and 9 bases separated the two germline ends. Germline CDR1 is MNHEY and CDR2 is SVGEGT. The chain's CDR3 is CASSYSGDSSYEQYF. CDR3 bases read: TGTGCCAGCAGTTACTCGGGGGACTCCTCCTACGAG.

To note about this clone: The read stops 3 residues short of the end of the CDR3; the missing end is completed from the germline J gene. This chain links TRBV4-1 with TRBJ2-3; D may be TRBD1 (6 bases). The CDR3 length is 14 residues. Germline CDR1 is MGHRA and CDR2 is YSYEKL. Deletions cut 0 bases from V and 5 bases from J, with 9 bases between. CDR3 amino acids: CASSQDLGGDTQYF. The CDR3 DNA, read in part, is TGCGCCAGCAGCCAAGATCTAGGGGGAGATACG.

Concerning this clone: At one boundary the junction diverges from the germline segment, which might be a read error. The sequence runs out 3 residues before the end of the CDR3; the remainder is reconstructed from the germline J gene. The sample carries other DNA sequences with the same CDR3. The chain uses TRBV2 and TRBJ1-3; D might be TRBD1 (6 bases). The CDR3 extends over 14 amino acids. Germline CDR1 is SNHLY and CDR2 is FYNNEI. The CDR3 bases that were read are TGTGCCAGCAGGAACAGGGTAGATGGAAACACG. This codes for CASRNRVDGNT. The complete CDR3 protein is CASRNRVDGNTIYF.

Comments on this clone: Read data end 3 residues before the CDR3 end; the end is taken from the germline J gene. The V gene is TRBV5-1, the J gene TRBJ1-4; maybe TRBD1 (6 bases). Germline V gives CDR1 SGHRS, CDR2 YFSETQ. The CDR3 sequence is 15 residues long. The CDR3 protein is CASSNGQNYNSPLFF. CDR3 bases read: TGCGCCAGCAGCAACGGACAGAACTATAATTCACCA.

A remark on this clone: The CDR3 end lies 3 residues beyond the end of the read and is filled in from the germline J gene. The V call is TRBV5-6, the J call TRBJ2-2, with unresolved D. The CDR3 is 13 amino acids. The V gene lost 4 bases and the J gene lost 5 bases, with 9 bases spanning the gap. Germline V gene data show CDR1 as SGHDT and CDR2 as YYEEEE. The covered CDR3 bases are TGTGCCAGCAGCCCGTCAAGGACCGGGGAG. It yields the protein CASSPSRTGE. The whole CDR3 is CASSPSRTGELFF. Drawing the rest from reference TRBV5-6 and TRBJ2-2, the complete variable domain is DAGVTQSPTHLIKTRGQQVTLRCSPKSGHDTVSWYQQALGQGPQFIFQYYEEEERQRGNFPDRFSGHQFPNYSSELNVNALLLGDSALYLCASSPSRTGELFFGEGSRLTVL.

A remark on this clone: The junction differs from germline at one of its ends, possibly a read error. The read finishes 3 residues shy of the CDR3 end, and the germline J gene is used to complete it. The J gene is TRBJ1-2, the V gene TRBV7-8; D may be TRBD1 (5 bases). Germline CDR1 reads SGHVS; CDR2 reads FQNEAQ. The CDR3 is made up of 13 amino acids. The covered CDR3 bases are TGTGCCGGCAGCGAGGGAGTCCAGGGAGGC. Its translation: CAGSEGVQGG. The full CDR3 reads CAGSEGVQGGYTF. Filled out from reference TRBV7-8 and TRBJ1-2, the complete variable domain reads GAGVSQSPRYKVAKRGQDVALRCDPISGHVSLFWYQQALGQGPEFLTYFQNEAQLDKSGLPSDRFFAERPEGSVSTLKIQRTQQEDSAVYLCAGSEGVQGGYTFGSGTRLTVV.

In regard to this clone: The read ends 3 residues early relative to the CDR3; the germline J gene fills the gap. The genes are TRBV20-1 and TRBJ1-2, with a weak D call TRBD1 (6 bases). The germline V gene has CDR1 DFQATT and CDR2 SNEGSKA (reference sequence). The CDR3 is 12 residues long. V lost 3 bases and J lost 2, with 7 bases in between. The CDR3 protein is CSASTGNYGYTF. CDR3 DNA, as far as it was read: TGCAGTGCTAGTACAGGGAACTATGGC.

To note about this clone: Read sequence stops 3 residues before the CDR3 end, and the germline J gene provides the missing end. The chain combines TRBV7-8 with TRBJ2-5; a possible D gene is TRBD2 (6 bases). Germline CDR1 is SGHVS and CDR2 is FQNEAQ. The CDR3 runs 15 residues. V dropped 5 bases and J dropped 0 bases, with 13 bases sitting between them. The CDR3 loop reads CASSPRGSYQETQYF. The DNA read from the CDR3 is TGTGCCAGCAGCCCCCGGGGGTCGTACCAAGAGACC.

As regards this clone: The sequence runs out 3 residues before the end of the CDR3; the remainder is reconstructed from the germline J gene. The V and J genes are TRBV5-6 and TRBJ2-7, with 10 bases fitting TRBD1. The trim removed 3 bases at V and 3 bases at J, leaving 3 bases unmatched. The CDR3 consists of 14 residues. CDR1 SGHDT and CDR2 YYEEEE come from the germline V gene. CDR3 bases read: TGTGCCAGCAGCTGGGGACAGGGGATCTACGAG. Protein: CASSWGQGIYE. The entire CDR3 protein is CASSWGQGIYEQYF.

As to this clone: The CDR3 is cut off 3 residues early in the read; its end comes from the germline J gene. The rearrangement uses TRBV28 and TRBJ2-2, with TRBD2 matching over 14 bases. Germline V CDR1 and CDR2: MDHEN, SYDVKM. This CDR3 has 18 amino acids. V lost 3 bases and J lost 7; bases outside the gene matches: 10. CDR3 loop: CASSFRTSGGLRVGELFF. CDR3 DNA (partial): TGTGCCAGCAGTTTTCGGACTAGCGGGGGGCTCCGGGTCGGGGAG.

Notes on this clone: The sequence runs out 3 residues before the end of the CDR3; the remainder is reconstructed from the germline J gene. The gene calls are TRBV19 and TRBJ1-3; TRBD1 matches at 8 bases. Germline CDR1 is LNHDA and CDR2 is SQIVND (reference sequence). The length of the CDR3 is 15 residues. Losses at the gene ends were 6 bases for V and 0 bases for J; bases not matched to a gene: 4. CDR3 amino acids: CASRRDRISGNTIYF. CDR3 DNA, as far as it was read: TGTGCCAGTAGACGGGACAGGATCTCTGGAAACACC. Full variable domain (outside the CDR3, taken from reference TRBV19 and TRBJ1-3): DGGITQSPKYLFRKEGQNVTLSCEQNLNHDAMYWYRQDPGQGLRLIYYSQIVNDFQKGDIAEGYSVSREKKESFPLTVTSAQKNPTAFYLCASRRDRISGNTIYFGEGSWLTVV.

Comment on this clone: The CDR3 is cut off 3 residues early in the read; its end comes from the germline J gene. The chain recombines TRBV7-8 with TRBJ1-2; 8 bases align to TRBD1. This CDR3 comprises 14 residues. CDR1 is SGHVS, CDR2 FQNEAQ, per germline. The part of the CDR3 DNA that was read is TGTGCCAGCAGCTTGAGGACAGGGATGGAAGGC. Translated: CASSLRTGMEG. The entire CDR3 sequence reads CASSLRTGMEGYTF.

CDR3 DNA (partial): TGTGCCAGTAGTATAAGGCCACTAGATCAGCCG. Amino acids: CASSIRPLDQP. The whole CDR3 protein is CASSIRPLDQPQYF. The J gene is TRBJ2-3, the V gene TRBV19, with D perhaps matching TRBD2 (5 bases). The read comes to an end 3 residues before the CDR3 does, leaving the germline J gene to fill in the end. The CDR3 is 14 amino acids. Per germline, CDR1 LNHDA and CDR2 SQIVND (reference sequence).

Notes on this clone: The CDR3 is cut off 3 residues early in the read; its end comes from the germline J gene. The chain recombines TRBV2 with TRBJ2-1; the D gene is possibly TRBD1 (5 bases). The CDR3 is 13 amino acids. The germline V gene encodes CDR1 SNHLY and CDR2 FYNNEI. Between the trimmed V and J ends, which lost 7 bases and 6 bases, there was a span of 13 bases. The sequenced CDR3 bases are TGTGCCAGCACCCAGGGCCGTTCCAATGAG. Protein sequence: CASTQGRSNE. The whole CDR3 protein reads CASTQGRSNEQFF.

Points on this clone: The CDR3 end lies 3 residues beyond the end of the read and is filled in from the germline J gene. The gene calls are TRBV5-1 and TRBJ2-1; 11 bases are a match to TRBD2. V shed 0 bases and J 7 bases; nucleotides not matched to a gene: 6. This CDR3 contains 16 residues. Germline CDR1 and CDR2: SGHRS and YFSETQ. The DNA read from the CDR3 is TGCGCCAGCAGCTTGGAGACTAGCGGGGTCTGGAATGAG. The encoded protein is CASSLETSGVWNE. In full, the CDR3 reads CASSLETSGVWNEQFF. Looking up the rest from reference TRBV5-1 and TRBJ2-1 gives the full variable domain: KAGVTQTPRYLIKTRGQQVTLSCSPISGHRSVSWYQQTPGQGLQFLFEYFSETQRNKGNFPGRFSGRQFSNSRSEMNVSTLELGDSALYLCASSLETSGVWNEQFFGPGTRLTVL.

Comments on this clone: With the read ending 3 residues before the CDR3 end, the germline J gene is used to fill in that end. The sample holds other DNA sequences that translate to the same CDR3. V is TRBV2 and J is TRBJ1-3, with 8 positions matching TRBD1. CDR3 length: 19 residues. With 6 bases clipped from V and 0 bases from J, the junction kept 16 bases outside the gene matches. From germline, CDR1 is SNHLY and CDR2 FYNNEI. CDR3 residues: CASRGDRTLRRFSGNTIYF. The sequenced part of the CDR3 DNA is TGTGCCAGCAGAGGGGACAGGACTCTTAGGAGGTTCTCTGGAAACACC.

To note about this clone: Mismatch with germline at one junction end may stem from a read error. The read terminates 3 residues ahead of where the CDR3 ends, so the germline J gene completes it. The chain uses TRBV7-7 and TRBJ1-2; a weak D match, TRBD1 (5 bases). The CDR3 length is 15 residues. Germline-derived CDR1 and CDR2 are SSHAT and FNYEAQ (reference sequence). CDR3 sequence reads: CASSPGPGAGGDYTF. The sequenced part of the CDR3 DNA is TGTGCTAGCAGCCCAGGTCCGGGCGCCGGGGGAGAC.

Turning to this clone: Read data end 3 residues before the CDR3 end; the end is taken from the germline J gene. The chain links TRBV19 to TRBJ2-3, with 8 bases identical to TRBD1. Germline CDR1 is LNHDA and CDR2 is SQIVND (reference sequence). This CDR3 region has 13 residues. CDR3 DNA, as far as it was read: TGTGCCAGTAGTTTGACAGGGGATCAGCCG. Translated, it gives CASSLTGDQP. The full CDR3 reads CASSLTGDQPQYF.

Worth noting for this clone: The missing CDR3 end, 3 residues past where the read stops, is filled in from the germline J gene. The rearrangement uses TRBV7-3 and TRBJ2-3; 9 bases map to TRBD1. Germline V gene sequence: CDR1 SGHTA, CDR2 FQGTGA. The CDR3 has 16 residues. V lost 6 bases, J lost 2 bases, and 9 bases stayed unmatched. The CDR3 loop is CASSLTGTGPTDTQYF. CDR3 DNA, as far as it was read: TGTGCCAGCAGTCTTACTGGGACAGGGCCCACAGATACG.

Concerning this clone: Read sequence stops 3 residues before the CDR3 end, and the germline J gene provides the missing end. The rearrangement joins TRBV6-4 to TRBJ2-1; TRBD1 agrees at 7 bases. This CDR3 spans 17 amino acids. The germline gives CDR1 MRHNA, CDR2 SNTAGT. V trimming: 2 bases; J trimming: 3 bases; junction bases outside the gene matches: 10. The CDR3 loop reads CASSDETGISFYNEQFF. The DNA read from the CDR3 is TGTGCCAGCAGTGACGAGACAGGGATCTCTTTCTACAATGAG.

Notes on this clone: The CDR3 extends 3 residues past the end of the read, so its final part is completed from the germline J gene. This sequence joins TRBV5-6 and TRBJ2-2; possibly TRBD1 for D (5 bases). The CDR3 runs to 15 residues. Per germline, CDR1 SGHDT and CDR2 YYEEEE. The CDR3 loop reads CASSLVRRDNSPLFF. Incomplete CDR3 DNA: TGTGCCAGCAGCTTGGTTCGCAGGGATAATTCACCG.

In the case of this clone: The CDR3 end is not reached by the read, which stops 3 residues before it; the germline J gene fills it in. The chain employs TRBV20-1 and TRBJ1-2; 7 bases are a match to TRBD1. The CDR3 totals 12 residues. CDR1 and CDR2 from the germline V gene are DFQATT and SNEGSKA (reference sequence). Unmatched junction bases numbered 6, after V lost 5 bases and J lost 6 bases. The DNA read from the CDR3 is TGCAGTGCTTCAGACAGGGTAAATGGC. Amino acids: CSASDRVNG. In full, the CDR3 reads CSASDRVNGYTF.

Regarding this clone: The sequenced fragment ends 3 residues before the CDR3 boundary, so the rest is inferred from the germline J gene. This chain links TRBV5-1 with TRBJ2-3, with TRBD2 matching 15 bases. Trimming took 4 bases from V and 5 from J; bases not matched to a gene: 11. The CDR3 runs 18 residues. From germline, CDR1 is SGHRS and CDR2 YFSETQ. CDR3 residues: CASSPGTSGGTRGDTQYF. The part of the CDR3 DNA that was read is TGCGCCAGCAGCCCCGGGACTAGCGGGGGGACCCGGGGAGATACG.

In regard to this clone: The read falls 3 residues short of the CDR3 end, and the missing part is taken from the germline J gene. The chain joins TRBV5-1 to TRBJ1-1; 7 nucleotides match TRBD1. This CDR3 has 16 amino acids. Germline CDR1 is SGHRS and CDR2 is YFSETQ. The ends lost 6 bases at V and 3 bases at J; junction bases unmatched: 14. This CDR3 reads CASKETGAAPDTEAFF. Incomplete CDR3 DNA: TGCGCCAGCAAAGAAACAGGGGCGGCCCCAGACACTGAA.

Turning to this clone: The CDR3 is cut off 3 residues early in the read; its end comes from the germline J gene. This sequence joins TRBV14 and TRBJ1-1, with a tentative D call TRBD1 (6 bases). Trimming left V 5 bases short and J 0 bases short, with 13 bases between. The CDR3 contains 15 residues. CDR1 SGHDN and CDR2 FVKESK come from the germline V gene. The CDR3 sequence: CASSWTDRMNTEAFF. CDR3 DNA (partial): TGTGCCAGCAGCTGGACAGATAGGATGAACACTGAA.

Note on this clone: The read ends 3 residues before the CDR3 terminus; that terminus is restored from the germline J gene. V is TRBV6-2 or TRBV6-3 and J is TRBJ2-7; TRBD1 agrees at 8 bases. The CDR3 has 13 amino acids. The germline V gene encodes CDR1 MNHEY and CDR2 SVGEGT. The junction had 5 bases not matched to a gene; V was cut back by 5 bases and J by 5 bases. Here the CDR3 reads CASSRGQENEQYF. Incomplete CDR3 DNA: TGTGCCAGCAGTCGGGGACAGGAAAACGAG.

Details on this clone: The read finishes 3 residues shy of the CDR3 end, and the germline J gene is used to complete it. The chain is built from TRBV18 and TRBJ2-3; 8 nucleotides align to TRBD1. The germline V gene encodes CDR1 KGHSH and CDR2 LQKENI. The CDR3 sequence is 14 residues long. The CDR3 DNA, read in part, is TGTGCCAGCTCAAAGCAGGGGGCAGGAGAGACG. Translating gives CASSKQGAGET. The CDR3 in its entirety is CASSKQGAGETQYF.